A selection of T cell receptor beta chains follows, all from one sample in a study of T cell changes during pregnancy in multiple sclerosis. TCRdb's copy holds only in-frame clones and misses some; the assay was immunoSEQ multiplex PCR. The profile shows roughly 80,000 clones, about 92% of them singletons. The material sequenced was peripheral blood, taken after pregnancy. Every receptor here comes from a female donor in good health, enrolled as a control in a pregnancy study. CDR3s include the opening cysteine and the closing phenylalanine or tryptophan. The order of the fields is V gene, D gene, J gene, CDR3 DNA, CDR3 protein. D genes are given only for firm matches.

v_gene: TRBV30
d_gene: TRBD1
j_gene: TRBJ1-5
CDR3nt: TGTGCCTGGAGTCAGGGGACAGGGAATCAGCCCCAGCATTTT
CDR3aa: CAWSQGTGNQPQHF

v_gene: TRBV9
d_gene: TRBD1
j_gene: TRBJ2-1
CDR3nt: TGTGCCAGCAGCCTCCAGGGGGCCTCCTACAATGAGCAGTTCTTC
CDR3aa: CASSLQGASYNEQFF

v_gene: TRBV2
d_gene: NA
j_gene: TRBJ2-3
CDR3nt: TGTGCCACCAAAGTCCAGGGAAGCACAGATACGCAGTATTTT
CDR3aa: CATKVQGSTDTQYF

v_gene: TRBV7-9
d_gene: NA
j_gene: TRBJ1-2
CDR3nt: TGTGCCAGCAGCGTGTTATTTTTAAGTAGAGATCGTAACTATGGCTACACCTTC
CDR3aa: CASSVLFLSRDRNYGYTF

v_gene: TRBV7-8
d_gene: TRBD1
j_gene: TRBJ2-5
CDR3nt: TGTGCCAGCAGGCACAGGGGGCGCTTAGAGACCCAGTACTTC
CDR3aa: CASRHRGRLETQYF

v_gene: TRBV7-2
d_gene: TRBD2
j_gene: TRBJ2-5
CDR3nt: TGTGCCAGCAGCCATGGGACTAGCGGGAGAGAGACCCAGTACTTC
CDR3aa: CASSHGTSGRETQYF

v_gene: TRBV30
d_gene: NA
j_gene: TRBJ2-3
CDR3nt: TGTGCCTGGAGTCTTAGCACAGATACGCAGTATTTT
CDR3aa: CAWSLSTDTQYF

v_gene: TRBV4-3
d_gene: NA
j_gene: TRBJ1-2
CDR3nt: TGCGCCAGCAGCCCCTCACCGGGCAGGGGCTATGGCTACACCTTC
CDR3aa: CASSPSPGRGYGYTF

v_gene: TRBV5-1
d_gene: TRBD1
j_gene: TRBJ1-2
CDR3nt: TGCGCCAGCAGCCCCCAAGGGCAGGGGGTCGTAGGGGGCTACACCTTC
CDR3aa: CASSPQGQGVVGGYTF

v_gene: TRBV6-5
d_gene: NA
j_gene: TRBJ1-6
CDR3nt: TGTGCCAGCCAAAGAGGCGGGAATTCACCCCTCCACTTT
CDR3aa: CASQRGGNSPLHF

v_gene: TRBV7-2
d_gene: NA
j_gene: TRBJ1-2
CDR3nt: TGTGCCAGCAGCCCAACCGGACAAGAAGGCTATGGCTACACCTTC
CDR3aa: CASSPTGQEGYGYTF

v_gene: TRBV28
d_gene: TRBD1
j_gene: TRBJ1-2
CDR3nt: TGTGCCAGCGGATGGGGACAGGGAACTCCCTGGGGCTACACCTTC
CDR3aa: CASGWGQGTPWGYTF

v_gene: TRBV30
d_gene: TRBD1
j_gene: TRBJ1-2
CDR3nt: TGTGCCTGGAGAATACAGGGGGCACAGGGCTACACCTTC
CDR3aa: CAWRIQGAQGYTF

v_gene: TRBV9
d_gene: NA
j_gene: TRBJ2-7
CDR3nt: TGTGCCAGCAGCCCGAATCTCGGGGGTTACGAGCAGTACTTC
CDR3aa: CASSPNLGGYEQYF

v_gene: TRBV20-1
d_gene: NA
j_gene: TRBJ2-7
CDR3nt: TGCAGTGGCCAACAGGGCTACGAGCAGTACTTC
CDR3aa: CSGQQGYEQYF

v_gene: TRBV5-1
d_gene: TRBD2
j_gene: TRBJ2-5
CDR3nt: TGCGCCAGCAGCTTGGAACTCGGGGGGCAAGAGACCCAGTACTTC
CDR3aa: CASSLELGGQETQYF

v_gene: TRBV9
d_gene: TRBD2
j_gene: TRBJ2-1
CDR3nt: TGTGCCAGCGACCCTAGCGGGACCTACAATGAGCAGTTCTTC
CDR3aa: CASDPSGTYNEQFF

v_gene: TRBV30
d_gene: NA
j_gene: TRBJ2-4
CDR3nt: TGTGCCTGGAGTCTAGCGGCCAAAAACATTCAGTACTTC
CDR3aa: CAWSLAAKNIQYF

v_gene: TRBV5-6
d_gene: NA
j_gene: TRBJ2-2
CDR3nt: TGTGCCAGCACCAGTGACTACCTAGGAAACACCGGGGAGCTGTTTTTT
CDR3aa: CASTSDYLGNTGELFF

v_gene: TRBV19
d_gene: TRBD2
j_gene: TRBJ2-3
CDR3nt: TGTGCCAGTAGTATAGATCAAACTAGCGGGAGGGATTCTGATACGCAGTATTTT
CDR3aa: CASSIDQTSGRDSDTQYF

v_gene: TRBV4-2
d_gene: NA
j_gene: TRBJ1-2
CDR3nt: TGTGCCAGCAGCCAGCATAGAGGGTATGGCTACACCTTC
CDR3aa: CASSQHRGYGYTF

v_gene: TRBV29-1
d_gene: TRBD1
j_gene: TRBJ2-2
CDR3nt: TGCAGCGTTGCAAGGACAGGGGGCAGGGGGGAGCTGTTTTTT
CDR3aa: CSVARTGGRGELFF

v_gene: TRBV7-2
d_gene: TRBD2
j_gene: TRBJ2-1
CDR3nt: TGTGCCAGCAGCTTAGAGTTTGCGGGGGGATACAATGAGCAGTTCTTC
CDR3aa: CASSLEFAGGYNEQFF

v_gene: TRBV14
d_gene: TRBD1
j_gene: TRBJ2-5
CDR3nt: TGTGCCAGCAGCCAAACTGCCGGGACAGGGGTTGAAGAGACCCAGTACTTC
CDR3aa: CASSQTAGTGVEETQYF

v_gene: TRBV2
d_gene: TRBD2
j_gene: TRBJ2-7
CDR3nt: TGTGCCAGCAGATCCGGCGGGGGTGAGCAGTACTTC
CDR3aa: CASRSGGGEQYF

v_gene: TRBV6-5
d_gene: NA
j_gene: TRBJ1-2
CDR3nt: TGTGCCAGCAGTTACTCCCACCGGGGATCCTATGGCTACACCTTC
CDR3aa: CASSYSHRGSYGYTF

v_gene: TRBV27
d_gene: TRBD1
j_gene: TRBJ2-7
CDR3nt: TGTGCCAGCAGGATTGAGAGGGGGCCTTCCTACGAGCAGTACTTC
CDR3aa: CASRIERGPSYEQYF

v_gene: TRBV19
d_gene: NA
j_gene: TRBJ1-5
CDR3nt: TGTGCCGGAAAGGAGGATCAGGGGCCTAATCAGCCCCAGCATTTT
CDR3aa: CAGKEDQGPNQPQHF

v_gene: TRBV6-5
d_gene: TRBD2
j_gene: TRBJ2-3
CDR3nt: TGTGCCAGCAAGTCGGGGGGTAGTCCGCAGTATTTT
CDR3aa: CASKSGGSPQYF

v_gene: TRBV28
d_gene: NA
j_gene: TRBJ2-3
CDR3nt: TGTGCCAGCAAGAGACTGCACACAGATACGCAGTATTTT
CDR3aa: CASKRLHTDTQYF

v_gene: TRBV6-1
d_gene: NA
j_gene: TRBJ2-1
CDR3nt: TGTGCCAGCAGTGAATCAGGTGAGGGTCATGAGCAGTTCTTC
CDR3aa: CASSESGEGHEQFF

v_gene: TRBV11-1
d_gene: NA
j_gene: TRBJ2-7
CDR3nt: TGTGCCAGCAGCTCACAGGGAATCGAGCAGTACTTC
CDR3aa: CASSSQGIEQYF